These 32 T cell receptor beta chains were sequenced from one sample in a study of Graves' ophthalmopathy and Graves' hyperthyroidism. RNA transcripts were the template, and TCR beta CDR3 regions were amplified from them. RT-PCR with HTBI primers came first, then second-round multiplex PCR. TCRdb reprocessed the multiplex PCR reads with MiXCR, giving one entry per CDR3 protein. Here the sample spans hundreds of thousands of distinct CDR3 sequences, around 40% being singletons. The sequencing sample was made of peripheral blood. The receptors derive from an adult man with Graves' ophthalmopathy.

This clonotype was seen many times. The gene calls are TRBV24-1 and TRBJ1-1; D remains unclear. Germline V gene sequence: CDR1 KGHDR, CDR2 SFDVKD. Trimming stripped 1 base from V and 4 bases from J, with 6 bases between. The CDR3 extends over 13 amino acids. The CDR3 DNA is TGTGCCACCAGTGATTTTAAGGGCACTGAAGCTTTCTTT. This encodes CATSDFKGTEAFF.

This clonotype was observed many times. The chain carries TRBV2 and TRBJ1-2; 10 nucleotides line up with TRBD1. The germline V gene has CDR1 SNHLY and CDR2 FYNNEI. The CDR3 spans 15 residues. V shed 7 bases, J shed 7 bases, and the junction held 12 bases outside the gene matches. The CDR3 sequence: CASTIKTGGVGGYTF. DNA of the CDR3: TGTGCCAGCACCATCAAGACAGGGGGCGTCGGTGGCTACACCTTC.

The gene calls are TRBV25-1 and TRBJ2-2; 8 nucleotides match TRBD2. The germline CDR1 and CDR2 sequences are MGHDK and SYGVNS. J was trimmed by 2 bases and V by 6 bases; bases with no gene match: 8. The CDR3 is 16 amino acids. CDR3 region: CASSLLRTSNTGELFF. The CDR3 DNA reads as TGTGCCAGCAGCTTGTTGAGGACTAGCAACACCGGGGAGCTGTTTTTT.

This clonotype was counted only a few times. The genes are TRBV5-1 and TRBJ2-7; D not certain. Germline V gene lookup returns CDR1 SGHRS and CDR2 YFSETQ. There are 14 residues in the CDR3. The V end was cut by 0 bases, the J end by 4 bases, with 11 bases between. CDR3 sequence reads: CASSLAVSAYEQYF. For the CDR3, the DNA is TGCGCCAGCAGCTTGGCGGTCTCTGCGTACGAGCAGTACTTC.

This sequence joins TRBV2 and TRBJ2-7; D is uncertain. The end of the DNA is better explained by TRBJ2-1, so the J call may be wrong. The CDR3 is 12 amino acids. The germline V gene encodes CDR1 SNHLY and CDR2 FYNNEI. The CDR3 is CASTSDWAEQFF. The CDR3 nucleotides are TGTGCCAGCACGTCCGACTGGGCTGAGCAGTTCTTC.

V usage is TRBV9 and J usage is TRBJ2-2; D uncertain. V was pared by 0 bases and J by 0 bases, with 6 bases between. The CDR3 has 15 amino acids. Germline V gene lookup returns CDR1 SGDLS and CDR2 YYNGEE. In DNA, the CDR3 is TGTGCCAGCAGCGTAGGCCCCCCGAACACCGGGGAGCTGTTTTTT. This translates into CASSVGPPNTGELFF. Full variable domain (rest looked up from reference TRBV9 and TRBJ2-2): DSGVTQTPKHLITATGQRVTLRCSPRSGDLSVYWYQQSLDQGLQFLIQYYNGEERAKGNILERFSAQQFPDLHSELNLSSLELGDSALYFCASSVGPPNTGELFFGEGSRLTVL.

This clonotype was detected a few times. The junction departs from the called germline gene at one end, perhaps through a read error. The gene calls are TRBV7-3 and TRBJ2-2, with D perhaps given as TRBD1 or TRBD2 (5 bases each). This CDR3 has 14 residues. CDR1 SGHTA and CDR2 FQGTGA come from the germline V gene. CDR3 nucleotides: TGTGCCAGCAGGTTGGGACGGGGCACCGGGAAGCTGTTTTTT. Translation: CASRLGRGTGKLFF.

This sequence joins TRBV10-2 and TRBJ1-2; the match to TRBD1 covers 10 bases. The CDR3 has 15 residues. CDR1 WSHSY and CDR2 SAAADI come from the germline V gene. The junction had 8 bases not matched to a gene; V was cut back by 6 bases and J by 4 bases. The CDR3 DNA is TGCGCCAGCAGCTTACGCCGGACAGGGGGCTATGGCTACACCTTC. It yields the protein CASSLRRTGGYGYTF.

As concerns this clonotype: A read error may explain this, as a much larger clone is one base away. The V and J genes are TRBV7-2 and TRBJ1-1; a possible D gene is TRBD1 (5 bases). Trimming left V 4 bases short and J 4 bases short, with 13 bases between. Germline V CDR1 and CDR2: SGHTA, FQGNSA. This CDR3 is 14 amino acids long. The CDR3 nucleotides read TGTGCCAGCAGCTCCTCCGGCGGGGGCACTGAAGCTTTCTTT. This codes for CASSSSGGGTEAFF.

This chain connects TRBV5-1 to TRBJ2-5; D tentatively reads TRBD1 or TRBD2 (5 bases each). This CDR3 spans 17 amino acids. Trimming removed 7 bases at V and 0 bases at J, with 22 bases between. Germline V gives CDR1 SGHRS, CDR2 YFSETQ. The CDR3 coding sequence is TGCGCCAGCGGCCGAAGACCGGGACCGAACGACCAAGAGACCCAGTACTTC. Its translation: CASGRRPGPNDQETQYF.

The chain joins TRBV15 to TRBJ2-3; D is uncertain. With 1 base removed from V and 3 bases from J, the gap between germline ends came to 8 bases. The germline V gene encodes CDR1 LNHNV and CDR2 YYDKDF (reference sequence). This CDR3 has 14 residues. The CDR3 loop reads CATSRVDGTDTQYF. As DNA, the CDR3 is TGTGCCACCAGCAGAGTAGACGGGACAGATACGCAGTATTTT.

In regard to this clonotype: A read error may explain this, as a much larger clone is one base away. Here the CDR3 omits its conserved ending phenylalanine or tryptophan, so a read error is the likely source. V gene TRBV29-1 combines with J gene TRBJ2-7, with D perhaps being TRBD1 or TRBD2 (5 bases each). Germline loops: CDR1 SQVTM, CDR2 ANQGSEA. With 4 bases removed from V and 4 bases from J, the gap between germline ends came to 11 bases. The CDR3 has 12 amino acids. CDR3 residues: CSVAGTVYEQYY. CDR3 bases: TGCAGCGTTGCCGGGACGGTGTACGAGCAGTACTAC.

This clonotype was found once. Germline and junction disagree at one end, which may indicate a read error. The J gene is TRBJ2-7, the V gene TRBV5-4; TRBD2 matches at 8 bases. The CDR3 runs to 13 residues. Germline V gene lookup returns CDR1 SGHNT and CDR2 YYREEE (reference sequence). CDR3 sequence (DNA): TGTGCCAGCAGCTTGGCGGGAGGGTACGAGCAGGACTTC. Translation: CASSLAGGYEQDF.

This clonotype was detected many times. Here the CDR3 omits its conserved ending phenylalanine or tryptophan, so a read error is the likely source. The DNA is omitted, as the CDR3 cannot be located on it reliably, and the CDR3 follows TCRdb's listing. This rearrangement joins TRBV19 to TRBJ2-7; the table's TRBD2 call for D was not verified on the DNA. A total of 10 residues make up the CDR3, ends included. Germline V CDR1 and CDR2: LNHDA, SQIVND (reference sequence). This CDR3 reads CASSPLLRAS.

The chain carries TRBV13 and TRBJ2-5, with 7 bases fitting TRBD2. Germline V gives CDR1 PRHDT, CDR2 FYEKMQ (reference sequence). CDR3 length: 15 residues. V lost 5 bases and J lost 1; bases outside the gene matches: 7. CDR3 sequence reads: CASSTQRGSQETQYF. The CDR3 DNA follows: TGTGCCAGCAGCACTCAGCGGGGCTCCCAAGAGACCCAGTACTTC.

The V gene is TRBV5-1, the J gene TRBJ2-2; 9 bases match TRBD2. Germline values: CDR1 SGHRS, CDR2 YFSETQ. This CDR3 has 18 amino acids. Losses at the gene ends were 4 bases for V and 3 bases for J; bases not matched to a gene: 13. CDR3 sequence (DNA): TGCGCCAGCAGCGGCGGCTTGGCGGGAGGGCCACACACCGGGGAGCTGTTTTTT. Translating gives CASSGGLAGGPHTGELFF.

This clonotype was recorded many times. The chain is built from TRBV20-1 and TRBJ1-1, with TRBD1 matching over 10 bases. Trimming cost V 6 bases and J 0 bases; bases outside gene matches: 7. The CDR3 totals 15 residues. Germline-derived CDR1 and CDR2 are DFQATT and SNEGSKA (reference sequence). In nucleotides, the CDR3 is TGCAGTGCGCCAGACAGGGGGCGGATGAACACTGAAGCTTTCTTT. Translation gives CSAPDRGRMNTEAFF.

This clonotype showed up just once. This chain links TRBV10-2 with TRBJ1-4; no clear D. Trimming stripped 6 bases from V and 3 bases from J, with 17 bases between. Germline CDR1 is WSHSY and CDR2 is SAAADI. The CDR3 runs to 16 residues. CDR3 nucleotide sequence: TGCGCCAGCAGATGGACCGGCGGACCAGCTAATGAAAAACTGTTTTTT. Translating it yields CASRWTGGPANEKLFF.

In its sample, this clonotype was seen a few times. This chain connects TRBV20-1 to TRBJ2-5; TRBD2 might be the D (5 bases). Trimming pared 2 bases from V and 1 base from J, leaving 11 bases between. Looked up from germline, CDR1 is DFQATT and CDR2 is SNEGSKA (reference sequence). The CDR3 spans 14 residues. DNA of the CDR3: TGCAGTGCTAGACCAGACGGGGTCCAAGAGACCCAGTACTTC. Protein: CSARPDGVQETQYF.

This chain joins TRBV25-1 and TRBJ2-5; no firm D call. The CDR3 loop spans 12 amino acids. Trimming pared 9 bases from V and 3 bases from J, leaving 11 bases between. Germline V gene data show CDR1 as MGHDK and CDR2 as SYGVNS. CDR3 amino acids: CASETPEETQYF. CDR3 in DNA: TGTGCCAGTGAAACCCCGGAAGAGACCCAGTACTTC.

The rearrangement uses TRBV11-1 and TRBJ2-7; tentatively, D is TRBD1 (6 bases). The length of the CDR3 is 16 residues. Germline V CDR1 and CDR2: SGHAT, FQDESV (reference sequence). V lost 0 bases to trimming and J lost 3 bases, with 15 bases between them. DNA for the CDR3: TGTGCCAGCAGCTTAGCGTTTAGGGGGAAAGACTACGAGCAGTACTTC. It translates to CASSLAFRGKDYEQYF.

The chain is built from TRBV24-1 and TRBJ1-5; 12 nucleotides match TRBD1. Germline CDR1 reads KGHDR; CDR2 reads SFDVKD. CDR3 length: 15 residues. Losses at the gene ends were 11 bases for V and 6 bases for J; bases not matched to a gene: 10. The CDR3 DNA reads TGTGCCATCAGCTTCGGGACAGGGGGCGGTCAGCCCCAGCATTTT. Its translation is CAISFGTGGGQPQHF.

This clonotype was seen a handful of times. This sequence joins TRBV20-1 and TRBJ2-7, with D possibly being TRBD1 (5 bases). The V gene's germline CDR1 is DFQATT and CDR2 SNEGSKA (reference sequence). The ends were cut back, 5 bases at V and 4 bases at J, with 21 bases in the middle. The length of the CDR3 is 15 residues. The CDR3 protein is CSAPGTRARRYEQYF. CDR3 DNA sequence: TGCAGTGCTCCTGGTACCAGGGCCAGAAGATACGAGCAGTACTTC.

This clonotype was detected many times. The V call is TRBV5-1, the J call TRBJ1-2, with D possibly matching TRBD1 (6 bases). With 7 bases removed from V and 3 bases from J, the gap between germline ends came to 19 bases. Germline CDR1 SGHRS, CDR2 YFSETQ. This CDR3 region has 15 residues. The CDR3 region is CASGLQGPRDYGYTF. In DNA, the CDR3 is TGCGCCAGCGGACTACAGGGCCCAAGGGACTATGGCTACACCTTC. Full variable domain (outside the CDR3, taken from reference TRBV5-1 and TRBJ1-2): KAGVTQTPRYLIKTRGQQVTLSCSPISGHRSVSWYQQTPGQGLQFLFEYFSETQRNKGNFPGRFSGRQFSNSRSEMNVSTLELGDSALYLCASGLQGPRDYGYTFGSGTRLTVV.

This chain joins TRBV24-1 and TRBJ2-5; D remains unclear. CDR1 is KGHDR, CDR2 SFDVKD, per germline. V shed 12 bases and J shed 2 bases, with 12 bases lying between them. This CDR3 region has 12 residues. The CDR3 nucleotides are TGTGCCTGGATTTCACCGCAAGAGACCCAGTACTTC. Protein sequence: CAWISPQETQYF.

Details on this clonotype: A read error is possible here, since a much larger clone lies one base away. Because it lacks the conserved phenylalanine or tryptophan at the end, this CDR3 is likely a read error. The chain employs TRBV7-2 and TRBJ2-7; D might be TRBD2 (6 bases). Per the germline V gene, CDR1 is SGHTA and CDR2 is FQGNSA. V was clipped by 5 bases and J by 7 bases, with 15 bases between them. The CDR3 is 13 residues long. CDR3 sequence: CASSASGGPEQYL. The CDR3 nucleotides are TGTGCCAGCAGCGCCTCTGGAGGGCCAGAGCAGTACCTC.

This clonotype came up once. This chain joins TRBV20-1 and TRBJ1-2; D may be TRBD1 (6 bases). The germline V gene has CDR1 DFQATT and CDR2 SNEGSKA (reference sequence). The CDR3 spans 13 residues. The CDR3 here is CSVDRQGSYGYTF. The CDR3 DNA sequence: TGCAGCGTTGATAGGCAGGGGAGCTATGGCTACACCTTC.

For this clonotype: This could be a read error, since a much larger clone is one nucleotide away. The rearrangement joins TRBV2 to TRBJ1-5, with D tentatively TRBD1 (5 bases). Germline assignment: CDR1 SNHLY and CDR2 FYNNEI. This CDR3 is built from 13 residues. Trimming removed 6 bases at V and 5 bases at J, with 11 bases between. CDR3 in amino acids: CASRGHLDQPQHF. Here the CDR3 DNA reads TGTGCCAGCAGAGGACACCTCGATCAGCCCCAGCATTTT.

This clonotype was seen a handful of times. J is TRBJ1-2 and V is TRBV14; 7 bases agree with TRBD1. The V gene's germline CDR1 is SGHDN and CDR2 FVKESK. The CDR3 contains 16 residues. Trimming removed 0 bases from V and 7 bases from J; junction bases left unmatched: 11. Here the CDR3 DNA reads TGTGCCAGCAGCCAAGACGTCGACAGGGTTTGGGCTGGCTACACCTTC. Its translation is CASSQDVDRVWAGYTF. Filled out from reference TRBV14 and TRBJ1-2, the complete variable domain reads EAGVTQFPSHSVIEKGQTVTLRCDPISGHDNLYWYRRVMGKEIKFLLHFVKESKQDESGMPNNRFLAERTGGTYSTLKVQPAELEDSGVYFCASSQDVDRVWAGYTFGSGTRLTVV.

CDR3 bases: TGCAGCGTTGCGGGAGGTTTCGGGGGCTACACCTTC. Amino acid sequence: CSVAGGFGGYTF. The gene calls are TRBV29-1 and TRBJ1-2; D gene ambiguous. Per the germline V gene, CDR1 is SQVTM and CDR2 is ANQGSEA. Trimming took off 4 bases at V and 8 bases at J, with 14 bases between the two ends. This CDR3 contains 12 residues.

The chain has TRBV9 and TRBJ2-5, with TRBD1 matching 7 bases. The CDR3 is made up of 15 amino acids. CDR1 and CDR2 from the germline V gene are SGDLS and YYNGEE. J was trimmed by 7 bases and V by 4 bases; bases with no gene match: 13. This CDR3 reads CASSTRQGLTGTQYF. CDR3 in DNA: TGTGCCAGCAGCACCCGACAGGGCCTAACGGGGACCCAGTACTTC.

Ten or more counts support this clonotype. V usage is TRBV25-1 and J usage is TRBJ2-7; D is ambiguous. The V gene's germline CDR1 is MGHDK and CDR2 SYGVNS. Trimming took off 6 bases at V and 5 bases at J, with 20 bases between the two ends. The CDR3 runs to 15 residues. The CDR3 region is CASSPATLTRHEQYF. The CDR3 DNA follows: TGTGCCAGCAGCCCTGCCACACTCACCCGGCACGAGCAGTACTTC.